The following is a TCR beta chain sequence with its context. Following extraction, RNA underwent reverse transcription to cDNA, which served as the sequencing template. Repertoires were generated with immunoSEQ multiplex PCR, while TCRdb's copy carries only in-frame clones and drops some. The sample has 140,000 to 150,000 clones; roughly half are singletons. This entry belongs to a study of CD8+ T cells in alopecia areata. The CDR3 totals 13 residues. Germline assignment: CDR1 SNHLY and CDR2 FYNNEI. Trimming shortened V by 4 bases and J by 3 bases, and 7 bases separated the two germline ends. The receptor's source is a human donor with alopecia areata. The sample consisted of CD4+ T cells sorted from blood, taken at week 0. The chain links TRBV2 to TRBJ1-5; perhaps TRBD1 as D (6 bases). The CDR3 sequence: CASSGGPNQPQHF. CDR3 bases: TGTGCCAGCAGTGGGGGGCCCAATCAGCCCCAGCATTTT.